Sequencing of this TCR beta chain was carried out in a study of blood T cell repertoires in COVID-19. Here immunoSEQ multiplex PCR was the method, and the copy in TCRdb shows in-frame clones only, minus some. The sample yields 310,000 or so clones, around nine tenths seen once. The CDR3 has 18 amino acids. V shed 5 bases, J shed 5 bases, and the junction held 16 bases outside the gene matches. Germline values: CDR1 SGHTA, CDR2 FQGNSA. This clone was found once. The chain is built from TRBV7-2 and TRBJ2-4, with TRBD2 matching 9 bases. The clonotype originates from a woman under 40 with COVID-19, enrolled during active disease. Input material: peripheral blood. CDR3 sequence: CASSQTGLAPEGENIQYF. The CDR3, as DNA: TGTGCCAGCAGCCAGACGGGACTAGCCCCCGAGGGGGAAAACATTCAGTACTTC.